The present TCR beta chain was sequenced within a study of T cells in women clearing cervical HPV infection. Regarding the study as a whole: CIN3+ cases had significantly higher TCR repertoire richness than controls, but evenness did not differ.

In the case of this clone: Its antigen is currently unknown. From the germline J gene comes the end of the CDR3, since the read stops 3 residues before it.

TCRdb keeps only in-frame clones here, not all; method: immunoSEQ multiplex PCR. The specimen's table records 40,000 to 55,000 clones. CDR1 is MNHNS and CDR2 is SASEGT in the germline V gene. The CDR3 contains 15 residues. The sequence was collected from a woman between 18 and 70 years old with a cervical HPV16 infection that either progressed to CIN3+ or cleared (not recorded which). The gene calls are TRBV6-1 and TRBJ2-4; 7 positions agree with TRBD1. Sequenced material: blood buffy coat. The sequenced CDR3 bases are TGTGCCAGCAGTGATGAGGACAGGCCAAGCTATGGT. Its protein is CASSDEDRPSYG. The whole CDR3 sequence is CASSDEDRPSYGQYF.